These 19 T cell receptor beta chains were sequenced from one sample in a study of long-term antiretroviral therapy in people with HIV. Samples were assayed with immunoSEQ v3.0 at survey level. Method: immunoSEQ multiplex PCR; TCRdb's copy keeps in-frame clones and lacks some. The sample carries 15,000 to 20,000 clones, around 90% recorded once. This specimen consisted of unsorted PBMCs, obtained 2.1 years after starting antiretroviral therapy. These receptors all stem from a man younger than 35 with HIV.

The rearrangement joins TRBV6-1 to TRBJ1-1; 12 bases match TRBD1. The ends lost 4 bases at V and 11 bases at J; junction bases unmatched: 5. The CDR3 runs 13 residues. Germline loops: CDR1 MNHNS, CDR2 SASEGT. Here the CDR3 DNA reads TGTGCCAGCAGTGGGGACAGGGGGCAAATGGCTTTCTTT. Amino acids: CASSGDRGQMAFF.

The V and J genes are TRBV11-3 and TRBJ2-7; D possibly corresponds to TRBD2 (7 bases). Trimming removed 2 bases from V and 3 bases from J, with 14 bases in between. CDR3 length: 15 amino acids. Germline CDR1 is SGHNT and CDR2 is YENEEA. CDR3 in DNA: TGTGCCAGCAGCTTACGGGGGGACACCTTCTACGAGCAGTACTTC. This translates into CASSLRGDTFYEQYF.

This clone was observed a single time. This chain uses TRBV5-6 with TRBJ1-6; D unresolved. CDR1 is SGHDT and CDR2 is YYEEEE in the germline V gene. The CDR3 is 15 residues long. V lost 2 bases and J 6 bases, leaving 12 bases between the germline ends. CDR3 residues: CASSFSGIGNSPLHF. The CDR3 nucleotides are TGTGCCAGCAGCTTCTCCGGGATAGGTAATTCACCCCTCCACTTT. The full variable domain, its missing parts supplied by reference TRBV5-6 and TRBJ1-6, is DAGVTQSPTHLIKTRGQQVTLRCSPKSGHDTVSWYQQALGQGPQFIFQYYEEEERQRGNFPDRFSGHQFPNYSSELNVNALLLGDSALYLCASSFSGIGNSPLHFGNGTRLTVT.

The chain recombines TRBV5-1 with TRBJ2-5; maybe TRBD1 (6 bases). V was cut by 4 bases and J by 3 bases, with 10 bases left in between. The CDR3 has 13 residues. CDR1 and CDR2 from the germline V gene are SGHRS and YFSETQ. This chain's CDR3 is CASSPRTEETQYF. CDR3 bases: TGCGCCAGCAGCCCTCGGACAGAAGAGACCCAGTACTTC.

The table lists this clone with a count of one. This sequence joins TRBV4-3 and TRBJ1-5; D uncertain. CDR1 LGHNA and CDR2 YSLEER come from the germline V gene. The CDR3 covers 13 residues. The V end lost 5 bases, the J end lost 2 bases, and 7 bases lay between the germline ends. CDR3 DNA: TGCGCCAGCAGCGCTGACCGCAATCAGCCCCAGCATTTT. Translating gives CASSADRNQPQHF.

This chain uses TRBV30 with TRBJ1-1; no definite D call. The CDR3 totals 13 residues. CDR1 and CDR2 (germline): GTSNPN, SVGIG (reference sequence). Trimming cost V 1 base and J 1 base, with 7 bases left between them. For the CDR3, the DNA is TGTGCCTGGAGTGAGTCTGCGAACACTGAAGCTTTCTTT. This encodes CAWSESANTEAFF.

The CDR3: CASRGGRPNEKLFF. As DNA, the CDR3 is TGTGCCAGCAGGGGGGGGAGGCCTAATGAAAAACTGTTTTTT. The genes are TRBV27 and TRBJ1-4, with D perhaps TRBD1 (5 bases). This CDR3 contains 14 residues. Trimming removed 6 bases from V and 3 bases from J, with 11 bases in between. CDR1 is MNHEY, CDR2 SMNVEV, per germline (reference sequence).

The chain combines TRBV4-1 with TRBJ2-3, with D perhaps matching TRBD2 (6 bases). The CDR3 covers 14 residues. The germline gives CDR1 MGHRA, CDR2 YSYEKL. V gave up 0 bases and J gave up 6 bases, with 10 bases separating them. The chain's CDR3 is CASSQETSPDTQYF. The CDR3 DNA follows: TGCGCCAGCAGCCAAGAGACTAGTCCCGATACGCAGTATTTT.

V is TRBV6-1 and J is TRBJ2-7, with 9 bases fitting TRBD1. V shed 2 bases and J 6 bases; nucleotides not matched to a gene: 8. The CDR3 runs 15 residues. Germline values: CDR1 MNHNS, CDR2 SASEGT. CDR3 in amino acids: CASSEWDRVIGEQYF. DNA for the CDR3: TGTGCCAGCAGTGAATGGGACAGGGTCATTGGCGAGCAGTACTTC.

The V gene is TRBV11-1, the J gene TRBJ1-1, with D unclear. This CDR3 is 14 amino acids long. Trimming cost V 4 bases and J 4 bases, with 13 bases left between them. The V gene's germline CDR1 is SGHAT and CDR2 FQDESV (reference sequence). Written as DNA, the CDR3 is TGTGCCAGCAGCTCGCCCGGACGGCTCACTGAAGCTTTCTTT. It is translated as CASSSPGRLTEAFF.

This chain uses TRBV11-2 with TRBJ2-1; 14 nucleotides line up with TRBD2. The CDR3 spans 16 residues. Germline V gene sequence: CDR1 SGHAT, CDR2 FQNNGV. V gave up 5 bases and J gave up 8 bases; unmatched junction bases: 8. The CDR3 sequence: CASSPRTSGRRDEQFF. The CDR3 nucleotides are TGTGCCAGCAGCCCGCGGACTAGCGGGAGGCGGGATGAGCAGTTCTTC.

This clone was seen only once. This chain's CDR3 is CASLSGETFYEQYF. CDR3 in DNA: TGTGCCAGCCTTTCGGGGGAGACGTTCTACGAGCAGTACTTC. The V call is TRBV2, the J call TRBJ2-7; TRBD2 might be the D (6 bases). The CDR3 has 14 residues. V dropped 8 bases and J dropped 3 bases, with 17 bases sitting between them. CDR1 SNHLY and CDR2 FYNNEI come from the germline V gene.

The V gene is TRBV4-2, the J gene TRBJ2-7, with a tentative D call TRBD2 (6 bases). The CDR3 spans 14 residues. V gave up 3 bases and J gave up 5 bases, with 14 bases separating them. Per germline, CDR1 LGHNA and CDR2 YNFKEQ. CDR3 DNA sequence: TGTGCCAGCAGCCAGGGTGGAGGGGTTCACGAGCAGTACTTC. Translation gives CASSQGGGVHEQYF.

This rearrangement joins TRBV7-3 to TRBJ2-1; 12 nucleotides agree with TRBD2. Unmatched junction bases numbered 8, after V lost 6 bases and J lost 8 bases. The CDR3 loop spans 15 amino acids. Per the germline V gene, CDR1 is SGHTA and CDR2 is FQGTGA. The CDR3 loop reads CASRDPSGGAHEQFF. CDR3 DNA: TGTGCCAGCAGGGACCCTAGCGGGGGGGCACATGAGCAGTTCTTC.

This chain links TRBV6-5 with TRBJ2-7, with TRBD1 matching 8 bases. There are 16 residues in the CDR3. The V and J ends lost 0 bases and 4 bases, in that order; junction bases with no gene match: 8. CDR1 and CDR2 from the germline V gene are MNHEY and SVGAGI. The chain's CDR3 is CASSYSPRTGSYEQYF. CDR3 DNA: TGTGCCAGCAGTTACTCGCCCAGGACAGGGTCATACGAGCAGTACTTC.

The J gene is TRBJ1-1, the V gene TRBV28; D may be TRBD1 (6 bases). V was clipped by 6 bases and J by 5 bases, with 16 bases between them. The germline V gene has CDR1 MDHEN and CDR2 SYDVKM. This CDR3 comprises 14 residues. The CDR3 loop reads CASRSTGGRTEAFF. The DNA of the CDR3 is TGTGCCAGCAGATCGACAGGTGGAAGGACTGAAGCTTTCTTT. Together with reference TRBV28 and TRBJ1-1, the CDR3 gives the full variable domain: DVKVTQSSRYLVKRTGEKVFLECVQDMDHENMFWYRQDPGLGLRLIYFSYDVKMKEKGDIPEGYSVSREKKERFSLILESASTNQTSMYLCASRSTGGRTEAFFGQGTRLTVV.

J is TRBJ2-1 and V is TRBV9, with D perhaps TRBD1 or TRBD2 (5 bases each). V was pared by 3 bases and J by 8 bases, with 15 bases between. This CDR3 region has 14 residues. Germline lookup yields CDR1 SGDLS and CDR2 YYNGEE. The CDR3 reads CASSAGTYDDEQFF. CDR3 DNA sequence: TGTGCCAGCAGCGCCGGGACCTACGACGATGAGCAGTTCTTC.

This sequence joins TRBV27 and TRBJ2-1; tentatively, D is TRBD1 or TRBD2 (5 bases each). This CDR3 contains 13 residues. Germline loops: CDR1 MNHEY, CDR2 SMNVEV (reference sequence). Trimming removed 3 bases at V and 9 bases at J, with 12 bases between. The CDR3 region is CASSLPSGLEQFF. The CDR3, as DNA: TGTGCCAGCAGTTTGCCCTCGGGGCTTGAGCAGTTCTTC.

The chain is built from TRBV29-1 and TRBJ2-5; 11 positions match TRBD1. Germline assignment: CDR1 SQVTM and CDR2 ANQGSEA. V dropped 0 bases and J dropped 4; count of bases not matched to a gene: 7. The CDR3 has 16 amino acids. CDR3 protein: CSVEDLRTGGSETQYF. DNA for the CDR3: TGCAGCGTTGAAGATCTCAGGACAGGGGGCTCAGAGACCCAGTACTTC.